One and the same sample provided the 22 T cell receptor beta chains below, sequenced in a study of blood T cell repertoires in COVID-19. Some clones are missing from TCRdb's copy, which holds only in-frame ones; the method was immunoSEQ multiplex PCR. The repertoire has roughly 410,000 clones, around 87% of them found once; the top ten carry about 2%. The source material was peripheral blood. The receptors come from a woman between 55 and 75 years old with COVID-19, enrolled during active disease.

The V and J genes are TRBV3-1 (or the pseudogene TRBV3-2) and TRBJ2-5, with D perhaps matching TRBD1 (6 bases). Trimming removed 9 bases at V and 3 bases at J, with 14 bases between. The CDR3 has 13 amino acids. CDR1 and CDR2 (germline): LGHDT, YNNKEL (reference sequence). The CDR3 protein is CASRRRGKETQYF. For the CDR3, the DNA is TGTGCCAGTCGGAGAAGGGGGAAAGAGACCCAGTACTTC.

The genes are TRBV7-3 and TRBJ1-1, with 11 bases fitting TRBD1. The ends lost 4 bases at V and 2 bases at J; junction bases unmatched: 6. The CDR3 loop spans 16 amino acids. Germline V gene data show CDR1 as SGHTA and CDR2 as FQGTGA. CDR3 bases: TGTGCCAGCAGCTCGAGGGGACAGGGGGGAAACACTGAAGCTTTCTTT. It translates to CASSSRGQGGNTEAFF.

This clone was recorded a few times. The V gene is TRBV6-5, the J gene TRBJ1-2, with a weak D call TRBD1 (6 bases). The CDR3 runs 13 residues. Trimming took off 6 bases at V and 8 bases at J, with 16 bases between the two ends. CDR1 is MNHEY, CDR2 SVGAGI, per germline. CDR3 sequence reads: CASRATGQGGYTF. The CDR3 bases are TGTGCCAGCAGAGCCACAGGTCAGGGGGGCTACACCTTC.

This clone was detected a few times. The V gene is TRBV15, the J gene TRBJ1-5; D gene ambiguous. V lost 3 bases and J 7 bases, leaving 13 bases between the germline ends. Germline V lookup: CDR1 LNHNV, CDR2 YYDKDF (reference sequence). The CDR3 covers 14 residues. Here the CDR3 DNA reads TGTGCCACCAGCAGTCCCGCAGTCACACAGCCCCAGCATTTT. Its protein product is CATSSPAVTQPQHF.

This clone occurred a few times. CDR3 sequence reads: CASSPVTGGAPGTGELFF. CDR3 coding DNA: TGTGCCAGCAGCCCCGTTACAGGGGGCGCCCCGGGAACCGGGGAGCTGTTTTTT. This rearrangement joins TRBV7-2 to TRBJ2-2; 9 bases align to TRBD1. CDR3 length: 18 amino acids. Germline V gene sequence: CDR1 SGHTA, CDR2 FQGNSA. Trimming took 5 bases from V and 5 from J; bases not matched to a gene: 15.

CDR3 loop: CSASEGAGPGGEQYF. The CDR3 DNA sequence: TGCAGTGCTAGTGAGGGGGCTGGTCCTGGGGGCGAGCAGTACTTC. V and J are TRBV20-1 and TRBJ2-7; 7 bases fit TRBD1. CDR1 is DFQATT, CDR2 SNEGSKA, per germline (reference sequence). The CDR3 has 15 amino acids. With 3 bases clipped from V and 6 bases from J, the junction kept 14 bases outside the gene matches.

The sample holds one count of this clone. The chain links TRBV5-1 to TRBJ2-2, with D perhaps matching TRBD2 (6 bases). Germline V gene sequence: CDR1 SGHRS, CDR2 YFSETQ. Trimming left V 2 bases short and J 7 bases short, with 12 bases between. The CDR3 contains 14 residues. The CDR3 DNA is TGCGCCAGCAGCTTTGGAGGGTTTGGCGGGGAGCTGTTTTTT. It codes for CASSFGGFGGELFF.

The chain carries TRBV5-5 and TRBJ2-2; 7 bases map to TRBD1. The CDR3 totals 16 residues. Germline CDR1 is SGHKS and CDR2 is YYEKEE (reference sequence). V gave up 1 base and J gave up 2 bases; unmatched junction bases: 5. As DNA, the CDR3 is TGTGCCAGCAGCTTGATAGGACAGGTTAACACCGGGGAGCTGTTTTTT. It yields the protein CASSLIGQVNTGELFF.

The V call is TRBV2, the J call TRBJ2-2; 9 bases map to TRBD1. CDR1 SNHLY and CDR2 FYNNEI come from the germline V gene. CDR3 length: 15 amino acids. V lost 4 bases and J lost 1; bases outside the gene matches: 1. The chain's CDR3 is CASSGQGVNTGELFF. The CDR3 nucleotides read TGTGCCAGCAGTGGACAGGGGGTGAACACCGGGGAGCTGTTTTTT.

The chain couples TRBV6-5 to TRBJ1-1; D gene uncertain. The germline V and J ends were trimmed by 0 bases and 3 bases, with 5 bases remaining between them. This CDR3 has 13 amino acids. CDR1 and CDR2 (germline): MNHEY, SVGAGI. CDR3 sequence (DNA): TGTGCCAGCAGTTACTCAGCCCACACTGAAGCTTTCTTT. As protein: CASSYSAHTEAFF.

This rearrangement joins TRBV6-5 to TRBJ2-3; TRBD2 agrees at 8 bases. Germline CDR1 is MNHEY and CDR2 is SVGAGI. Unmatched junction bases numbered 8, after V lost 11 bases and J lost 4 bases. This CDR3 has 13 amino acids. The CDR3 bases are TGTGCCTTCCCACGGGGGGGCGCAGATACGCAGTATTTT. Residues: CAFPRGGADTQYF.

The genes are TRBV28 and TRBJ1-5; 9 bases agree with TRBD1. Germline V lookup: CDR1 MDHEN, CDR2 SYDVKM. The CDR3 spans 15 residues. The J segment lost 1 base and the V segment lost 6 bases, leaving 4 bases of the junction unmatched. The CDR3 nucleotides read TGTGCCAGCAGATACACAGGGGGCAGCAATCAGCCCCAGCATTTT. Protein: CASRYTGGSNQPQHF.

CDR3 DNA sequence: TGTGCCAGTAGTATGGGTGCCGCGGGATCACCCCTCCACTTT. Translated: CASSMGAAGSPLHF. The chain employs TRBV19 and TRBJ1-6; D is ambiguous. Germline V gives CDR1 LNHDA, CDR2 SQIVND (reference sequence). The CDR3 spans 14 residues. Trimming shortened V by 3 bases and J by 10 bases, and 13 bases separated the two germline ends.

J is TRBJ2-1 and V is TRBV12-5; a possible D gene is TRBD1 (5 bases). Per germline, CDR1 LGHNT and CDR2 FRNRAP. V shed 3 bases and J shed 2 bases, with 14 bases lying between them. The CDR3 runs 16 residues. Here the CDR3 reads CASGLSKGPTYNEQFF. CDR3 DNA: TGTGCTAGTGGTTTATCCAAGGGGCCAACCTACAATGAGCAGTTCTTC.

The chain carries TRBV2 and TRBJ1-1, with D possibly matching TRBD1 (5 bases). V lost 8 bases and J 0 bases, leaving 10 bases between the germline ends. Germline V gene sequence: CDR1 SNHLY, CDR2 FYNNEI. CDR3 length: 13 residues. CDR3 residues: CASRPGLNTEAFF. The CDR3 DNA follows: TGTGCCAGCCGGCCAGGGTTGAACACTGAAGCTTTCTTT.

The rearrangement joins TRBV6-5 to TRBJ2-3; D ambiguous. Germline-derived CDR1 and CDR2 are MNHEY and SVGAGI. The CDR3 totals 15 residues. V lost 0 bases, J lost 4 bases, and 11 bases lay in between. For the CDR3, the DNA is TGTGCCAGCAGTTACTCCCGGTCCGTGCCAGATACGCAGTATTTT. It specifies CASSYSRSVPDTQYF.

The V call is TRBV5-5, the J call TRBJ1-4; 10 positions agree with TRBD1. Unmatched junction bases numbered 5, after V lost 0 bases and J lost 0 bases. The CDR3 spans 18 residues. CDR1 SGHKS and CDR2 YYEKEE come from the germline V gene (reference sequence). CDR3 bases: TGTGCCAGCAGCTTGGGGACAGGGGGAAGTACAACTAATGAAAAACTGTTTTTT. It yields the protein CASSLGTGGSTTNEKLFF.

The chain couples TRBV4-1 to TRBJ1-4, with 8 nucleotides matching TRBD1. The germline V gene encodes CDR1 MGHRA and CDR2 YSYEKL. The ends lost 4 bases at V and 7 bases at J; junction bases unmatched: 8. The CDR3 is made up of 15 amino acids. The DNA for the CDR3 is TGCGCCAGCAGCCCCGACAGGGGCCGAGGTGAAAAACTGTTTTTT. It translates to CASSPDRGRGEKLFF.

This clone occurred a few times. CDR3 loop: CASSLGQIQEQYF. CDR3 sequence (DNA): TGCGCCAGCAGCTTGGGGCAAATACAGGAGCAGTACTTC. V is TRBV5-1 and J is TRBJ2-7, with no clear D. The CDR3 is made up of 13 amino acids. The V gene's germline CDR1 is SGHRS and CDR2 YFSETQ. Trimming removed 0 bases from V and 7 bases from J, with 11 bases in between.

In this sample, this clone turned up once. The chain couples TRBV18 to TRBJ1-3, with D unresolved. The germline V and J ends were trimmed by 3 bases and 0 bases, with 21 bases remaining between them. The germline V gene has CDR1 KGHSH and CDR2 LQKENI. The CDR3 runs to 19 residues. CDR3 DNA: TGTGCCAGCTCACCGGTTTACCGTTCGGAGACCCTCTCTGGAAACACCATATATTTT. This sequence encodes CASSPVYRSETLSGNTIYF.

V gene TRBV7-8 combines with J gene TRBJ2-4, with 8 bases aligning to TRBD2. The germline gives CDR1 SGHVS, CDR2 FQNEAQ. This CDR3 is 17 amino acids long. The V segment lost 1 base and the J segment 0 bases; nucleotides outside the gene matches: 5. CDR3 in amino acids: CASSLEGLAVAKNIQYF. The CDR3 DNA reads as TGTGCCAGCAGCTTAGAAGGACTAGCCGTAGCCAAAAACATTCAGTACTTC.

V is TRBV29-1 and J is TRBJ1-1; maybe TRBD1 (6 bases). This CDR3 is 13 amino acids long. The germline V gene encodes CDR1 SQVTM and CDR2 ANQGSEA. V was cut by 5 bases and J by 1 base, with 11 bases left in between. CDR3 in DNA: TGCAGCGTTAAGGGGGAAACGAACACTGAAGCTTTCTTT. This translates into CSVKGETNTEAFF. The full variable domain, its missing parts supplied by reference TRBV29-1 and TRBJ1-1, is SAVISQKPSRDICQRGTSLTIQCQVDSQVTMMFWYRQQPGQSLTLIATANQGSEATYESGFVIDKFPISRPNLTFSTLTVSNMSPEDSSIYLCSVKGETNTEAFFGQGTRLTVV.